The 19 T cell receptor beta chains in this list originate from one sample, sequenced in a study of blood T cell repertoires in COVID-19. The protocol was immunoSEQ multiplex PCR, while the TCRdb copy is restricted to in-frame clones and leaves out a portion. The sample gives 200,000 or so clones, over 80% of which show up once; around 6.1% is in the top ten. Source material: peripheral blood. These receptor sequences come from a woman in her forties with acute or convalescent COVID-19.

The chain combines TRBV6-2 or TRBV6-3 with TRBJ1-1; D possibly corresponds to TRBD1 (6 bases). V was shortened by 6 bases and J by 7 bases, with 27 bases between the two germline ends. The germline gives CDR1 MNHEY, CDR2 SVGEGT. CDR3 length: 17 residues. In DNA, the CDR3 is TGTGCCAGCAGCTATTCTCCAACACTTAGGGGGAGAATTGAAGCTTTCTTT. It codes for CASSYSPTLRGRIEAFF.

CDR3 in amino acids: CASSFVGGYGYTF. The CDR3 DNA sequence: TGTGCCAGCAGCTTCGTAGGGGGCTATGGCTACACCTTC. This chain joins TRBV7-9 and TRBJ1-2; tentatively, D is TRBD1 (6 bases). This CDR3 is built from 13 residues. The ends were cut back, 3 bases at V and 4 bases at J, with 9 bases in the middle. Looked up from germline, CDR1 is SEHNR and CDR2 is FQNEAQ (reference sequence).

This chain connects TRBV25-1 to TRBJ2-1, with D maybe TRBD1 (6 bases). The V end lost 6 bases, the J end lost 8 bases, and 11 bases lay between the germline ends. The CDR3 contains 12 residues. Germline CDR1 is MGHDK and CDR2 is SYGVNS. The CDR3 nucleotides are TGTGCCAGCAGCCTTTGGGGGCATGAGCAGTTCTTC. Amino acids: CASSLWGHEQFF.

The rearrangement links TRBV6-5 to TRBJ1-2, with D unclear. The V gene's germline CDR1 is MNHEY and CDR2 SVGAGI. The CDR3 length is 12 residues. Trimming left V 6 bases short and J 7 bases short, with 12 bases between. The CDR3 region is CASRTNLGGYTF. The CDR3 DNA is TGTGCCAGCAGGACAAATTTAGGTGGCTACACCTTC.

This sequence joins TRBV7-2 and TRBJ2-7; a possible D gene is TRBD2 (6 bases). Germline CDR1 is SGHTA and CDR2 is FQGNSA. This CDR3 contains 15 residues. Trimming stripped 1 base from V and 6 bases from J, with 16 bases between. The CDR3, as DNA: TGTGCCAGCAGCTTAGGCCCCGGGGCGGGGCTCGAGCAGTACTTC. Its translation: CASSLGPGAGLEQYF.

This chain uses TRBV6-4 with TRBJ2-2; D might be TRBD1 (5 bases). The CDR3 is made up of 17 amino acids. The germline CDR1 and CDR2 sequences are MRHNA and SNTAGT. Trimming took off 8 bases at V and 3 bases at J, with 22 bases between the two ends. CDR3 coding DNA: TGTGCCAGCCAGACAGAAGGGATCGGGTCGGACACCGGGGAGCTGTTTTTT. Translating it yields CASQTEGIGSDTGELFF.

This chain joins TRBV3-1 (or the pseudogene TRBV3-2) and TRBJ2-3; TRBD2 matches at 7 bases. This CDR3 spans 16 amino acids. Germline CDR1 is LGHDT and CDR2 is YNNKEL (reference sequence). Unmatched junction bases numbered 6, after V lost 0 bases and J lost 3 bases. The CDR3 loop is CASSQDLGGVTDTQYF. The CDR3, as DNA: TGTGCCAGCAGCCAAGACCTGGGGGGGGTGACAGATACGCAGTATTTT.

This chain joins TRBV24-1 and TRBJ1-2; 8 nucleotides match TRBD1. The length of the CDR3 is 16 residues. CDR1 and CDR2 (germline): KGHDR, SFDVKD. V trimming: 3 bases; J trimming: 6 bases; junction bases outside the gene matches: 11. CDR3 protein: CATSDPSRGRGDGYTF. CDR3 nucleotide sequence: TGTGCCACCAGTGATCCATCCAGGGGGCGCGGGGATGGCTACACCTTC.

V is TRBV18 and J is TRBJ1-5; D remains ambiguous. CDR3 length equals 13 residues. Between the trimmed V and J ends, which lost 2 bases and 2 bases, there was a span of 4 bases. Germline V gene data show CDR1 as KGHSH and CDR2 as LQKENI. In nucleotides, the CDR3 is TGTGCCAGCTCACCAGGAGGCAATCAGCCCCAGCATTTT. Translated: CASSPGGNQPQHF.

The V call is TRBV2, the J call TRBJ1-5; TRBD1 matches at 10 bases. V was clipped by 0 bases and J by 2 bases; unmatched bases: 7. Germline loops: CDR1 SNHLY, CDR2 FYNNEI. The CDR3 runs to 18 residues. The chain's CDR3 is CASSEALGTGDRNQPQHF. The CDR3 nucleotides are TGTGCCAGCAGTGAAGCGTTGGGGACAGGGGATCGCAATCAGCCCCAGCATTTT.

V gene TRBV5-1 combines with J gene TRBJ2-2; tentative D call: TRBD1 (5 bases). Between the trimmed V and J ends, which lost 1 base and 4 bases, there was a span of 11 bases. CDR1 is SGHRS and CDR2 is YFSETQ in the germline V gene. The CDR3 sequence is 15 residues long. CDR3 sequence (DNA): TGCGCCAGCAGCTTGAACAGGTTTGGCACCGGGGAGCTGTTTTTT. Its translation is CASSLNRFGTGELFF. Combining the CDR3 with reference TRBV5-1 and TRBJ2-2 gives the whole variable domain KAGVTQTPRYLIKTRGQQVTLSCSPISGHRSVSWYQQTPGQGLQFLFEYFSETQRNKGNFPGRFSGRQFSNSRSEMNVSTLELGDSALYLCASSLNRFGTGELFFGEGSRLTVL.

As regards this clone: Within the sample, other DNA sequences also encode this same CDR3. CDR3 residues: CASSLVGQGTDTQYF. CDR3 coding DNA: TGCGCCAGCAGCTTGGTAGGACAGGGGACAGATACGCAGTATTTT. This chain links TRBV5-1 with TRBJ2-3; 9 bases map to TRBD1. V was pared by 0 bases and J by 3 bases, with 2 bases of the junction left unmatched. Germline assignment: CDR1 SGHRS and CDR2 YFSETQ. The CDR3 is made up of 15 amino acids.

The chain joins TRBV30 to TRBJ2-1, with D possibly being TRBD2 (6 bases). The CDR3 spans 14 residues. In germline, CDR1 is GTSNPN, CDR2 SVGIG (reference sequence). V was trimmed by 2 bases and J by 5 bases, leaving 13 bases between them. CDR3 in amino acids: CAWSPGLSNNEQFF. The CDR3 nucleotides read TGTGCCTGGAGTCCGGGACTTAGCAACAATGAGCAGTTCTTC. The whole variable domain, filled in from reference TRBV30 and TRBJ2-1, reads SQTIHQWPATLVQPVGSPLSLECTVEGTSNPNLYWYRQAAGRGLQLLFYSVGIGQISSEVPQNLSASRPQDRQFILSSKKLLLSDSGFYLCAWSPGLSNNEQFFGPGTRLTVL.

This chain joins TRBV15 and TRBJ1-2, with a possible D match to TRBD1 (6 bases). Germline V gene sequence: CDR1 LNHNV, CDR2 YYDKDF (reference sequence). Trimming pared 0 bases from V and 4 bases from J, leaving 9 bases between. This CDR3 has 14 residues. The CDR3 DNA reads as TGTGCCACCAGCAGAGATCGAGGGGGCTATGGCTACACCTTC. Amino acid sequence: CATSRDRGGYGYTF. Drawing the rest from reference TRBV15 and TRBJ1-2, the complete variable domain is DAMVIQNPRYQVTQFGKPVTLSCSQTLNHNVMYWYQQKSSQAPKLLFHYYDKDFNNEADTPDNFQSRRPNTSFCFLDIRSPGLGDTAMYLCATSRDRGGYGYTFGSGTRLTVV.

The V and J genes are TRBV4-1 and TRBJ1-3; TRBD1 might be the D (6 bases). The V end was cut by 4 bases, the J end by 0 bases, with 16 bases between. The CDR3 is 17 residues long. Per the germline V gene, CDR1 is MGHRA and CDR2 is YSYEKL. The CDR3 sequence: CASSLTGHPNSGNTIYF. CDR3 DNA: TGCGCCAGCAGCCTAACGGGACACCCAAACTCTGGAAACACCATATATTTT.

The chain links TRBV27 to TRBJ2-7; TRBD2 is a possible D gene (6 bases). CDR3 length: 13 residues. Germline CDR1 MNHEY, CDR2 SMNVEV (reference sequence). V lost 6 bases and J lost 5, with 14 bases in between. CDR3: CASSLGLVHEQYF. The CDR3 DNA sequence: TGTGCCAGCAGCCTGGGACTTGTCCACGAGCAGTACTTC.

This chain connects TRBV4-2 to TRBJ2-1, with 7 nucleotides matching TRBD2. Per the germline V gene, CDR1 is LGHNA and CDR2 is YNFKEQ. The CDR3 extends over 14 amino acids. The trim removed 3 bases at V and 5 bases at J, leaving 4 bases unmatched. This chain's CDR3 is CASSHAGTNNEQFF. CDR3 sequence (DNA): TGTGCCAGCAGCCATGCGGGGACTAACAATGAGCAGTTCTTC.

The chain couples TRBV27 to TRBJ2-1; TRBD2 aligns across 7 bases. V was pared by 2 bases and J by 4 bases, with 5 bases of the junction left unmatched. Germline V lookup: CDR1 MNHEY, CDR2 SMNVEV (reference sequence). This CDR3 is built from 15 residues. CDR3 region: CASSLSAGVYNEQFF. The CDR3 bases are TGTGCCAGCAGTTTAAGTGCGGGGGTATACAATGAGCAGTTCTTC.

V and J are TRBV9 and TRBJ2-1; TRBD1 might be the D (5 bases). The CDR3 extends over 14 amino acids. Per the germline V gene, CDR1 is SGDLS and CDR2 is YYNGEE. Deletions cut 4 bases from V and 5 bases from J, with 13 bases between. The CDR3: CASSFTTANNEQFF. The CDR3 bases are TGTGCCAGCAGCTTTACGACAGCGAACAATGAGCAGTTCTTC.